This T cell receptor beta chain was profiled in a study of T-cell reconstitution after alpha-beta-depleted transplantation in children. Preparing the TCRbeta library involved the use of unique molecular identifiers. TCRdb analysed the PCR reads with MiXCR anew, one entry per CDR3 protein. The sample has 500,000 to 600,000 distinct CDR3 sequences; more than 20% are singletons. The CDR3 is 15 amino acids. V lost 3 bases and J 4 bases, leaving 12 bases between the germline ends. V gene TRBV12-3 or TRBV12-4 combines with J gene TRBJ2-2, with a tentative D call TRBD2 (6 bases). The sequence was obtained from a boy under two years old with Wiskott-Aldrich syndrome, due to receive a stem cell transplant. The sequencing here drew on PBMCs, taken before TCRalphabeta/CD19-depleted stem cell transplant. CDR3 residues: CASSFAGRGTGELFF. CDR3 nucleotides: TGTGCCAGCAGTTTTGCGGGAAGGGGCACCGGGGAGCTGTTTTTT.